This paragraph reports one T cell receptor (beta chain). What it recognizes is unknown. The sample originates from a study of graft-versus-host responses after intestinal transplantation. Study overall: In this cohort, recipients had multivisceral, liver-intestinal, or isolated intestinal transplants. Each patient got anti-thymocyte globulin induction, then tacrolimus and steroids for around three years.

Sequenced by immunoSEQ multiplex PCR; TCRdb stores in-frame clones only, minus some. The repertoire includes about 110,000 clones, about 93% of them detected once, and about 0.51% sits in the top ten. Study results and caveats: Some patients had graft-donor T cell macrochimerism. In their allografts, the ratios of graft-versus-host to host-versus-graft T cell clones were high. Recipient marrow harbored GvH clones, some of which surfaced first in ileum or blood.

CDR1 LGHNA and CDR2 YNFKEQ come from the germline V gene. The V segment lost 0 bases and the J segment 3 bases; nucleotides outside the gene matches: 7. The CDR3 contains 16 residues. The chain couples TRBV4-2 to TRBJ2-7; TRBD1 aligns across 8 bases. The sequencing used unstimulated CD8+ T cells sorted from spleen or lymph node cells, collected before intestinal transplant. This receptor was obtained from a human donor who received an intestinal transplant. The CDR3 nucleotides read TGTGCCAGCAGCCAAGAGCCCAGCGACAGGGGCTACGAGCAGTACTTC. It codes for CASSQEPSDRGYEQYF.